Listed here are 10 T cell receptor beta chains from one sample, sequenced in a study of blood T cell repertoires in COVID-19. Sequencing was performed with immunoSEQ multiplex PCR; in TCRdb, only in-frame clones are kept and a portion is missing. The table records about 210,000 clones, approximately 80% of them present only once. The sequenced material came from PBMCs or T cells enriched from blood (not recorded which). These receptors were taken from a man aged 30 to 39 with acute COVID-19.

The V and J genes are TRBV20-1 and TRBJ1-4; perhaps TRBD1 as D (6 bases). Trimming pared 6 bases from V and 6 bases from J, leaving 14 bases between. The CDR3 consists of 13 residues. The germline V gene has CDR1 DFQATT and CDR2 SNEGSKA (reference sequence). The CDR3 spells CSASGNRDEKLFF. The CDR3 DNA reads TGCAGTGCGAGTGGGAACAGGGATGAAAAACTGTTTTTT.

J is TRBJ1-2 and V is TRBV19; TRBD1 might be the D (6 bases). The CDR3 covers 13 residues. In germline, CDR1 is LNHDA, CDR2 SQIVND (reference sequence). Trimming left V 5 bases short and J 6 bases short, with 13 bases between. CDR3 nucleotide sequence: TGTGCCAGTAGTGGGATCAGGGGAGATGGCTACACCTTC. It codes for CASSGIRGDGYTF.

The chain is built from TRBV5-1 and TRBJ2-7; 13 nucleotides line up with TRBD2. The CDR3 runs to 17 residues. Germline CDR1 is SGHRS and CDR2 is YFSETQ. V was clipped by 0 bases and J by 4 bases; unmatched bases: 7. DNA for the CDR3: TGCGCCAGCAGCTTGGGACTAGCGGGGGGCTGGCATTACGAGCAGTACTTC. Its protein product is CASSLGLAGGWHYEQYF.

CDR3 DNA sequence: TGTGCCAGCAGCTTAGATGGCAGGGGGCTTAATTCACCCCTCCACTTT. This translates into CASSLDGRGLNSPLHF. This chain uses TRBV11-2 with TRBJ1-6; 8 positions match TRBD1. This CDR3 has 16 amino acids. Germline trimming cut 0 bases from V and 6 bases from J; bases unmatched to any gene: 4. The V gene's germline CDR1 is SGHAT and CDR2 FQNNGV.

CDR3 region: CASSATAPKTGNTIYF. DNA for the CDR3: TGTGCCAGCAGCGCGACAGCGCCTAAGACCGGAAACACCATATATTTT. The chain uses TRBV9 and TRBJ1-3; tentatively, D is TRBD1 (5 bases). Germline V CDR1 and CDR2: SGDLS, YYNGEE. The length of the CDR3 is 16 residues. Deletions cut 3 bases from V and 4 bases from J, with 17 bases between.

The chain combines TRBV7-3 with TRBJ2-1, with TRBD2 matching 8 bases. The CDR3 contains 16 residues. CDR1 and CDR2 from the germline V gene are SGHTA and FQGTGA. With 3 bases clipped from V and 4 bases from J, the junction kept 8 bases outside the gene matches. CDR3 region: CASSFQGAGAYNEQFF. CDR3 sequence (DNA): TGTGCCAGCAGCTTCCAGGGAGCGGGGGCATACAATGAGCAGTTCTTC.

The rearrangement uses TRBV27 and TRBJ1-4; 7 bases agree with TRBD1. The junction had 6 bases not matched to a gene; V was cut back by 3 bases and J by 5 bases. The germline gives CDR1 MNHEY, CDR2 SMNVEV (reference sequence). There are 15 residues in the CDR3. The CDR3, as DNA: TGTGCCAGCAGTTTGAGGGACAGACCGAATGAAAAACTGTTTTTT. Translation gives CASSLRDRPNEKLFF. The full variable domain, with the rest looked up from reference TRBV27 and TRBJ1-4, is EAQVTQNPRYLITVTGKKLTVTCSQNMNHEYMSWYRQDPGLGLRQIYYSMNVEVTDKGDVPEGYKVSRKEKRNFPLILESPSPNQTSLYFCASSLRDRPNEKLFFGSGTQLSVL.

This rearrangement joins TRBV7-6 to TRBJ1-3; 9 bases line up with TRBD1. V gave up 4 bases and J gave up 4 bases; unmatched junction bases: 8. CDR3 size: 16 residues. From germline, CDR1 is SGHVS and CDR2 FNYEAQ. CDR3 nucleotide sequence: TGTGCCAGCAGCTCGACCCTAGGACAGGGGGGAAACACCATATATTTT. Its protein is CASSSTLGQGGNTIYF.

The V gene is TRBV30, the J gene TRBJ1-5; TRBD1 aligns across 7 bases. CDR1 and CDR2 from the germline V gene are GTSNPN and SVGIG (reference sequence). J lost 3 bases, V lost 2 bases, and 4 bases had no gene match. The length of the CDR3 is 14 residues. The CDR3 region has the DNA TGTGCCTGGAGTCCCGGGACAGTCAATCAGCCCCAGCATTTT. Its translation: CAWSPGTVNQPQHF. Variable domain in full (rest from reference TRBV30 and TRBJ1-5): SQTIHQWPATLVQPVGSPLSLECTVEGTSNPNLYWYRQAAGRGLQLLFYSVGIGQISSEVPQNLSASRPQDRQFILSSKKLLLSDSGFYLCAWSPGTVNQPQHFGDGTRLSIL.

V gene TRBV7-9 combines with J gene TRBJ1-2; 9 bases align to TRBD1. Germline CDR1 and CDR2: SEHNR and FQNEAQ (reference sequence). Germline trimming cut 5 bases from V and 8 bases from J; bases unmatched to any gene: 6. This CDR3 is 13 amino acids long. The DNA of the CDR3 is TGTGCCAGCAGCAGAGATGGACAGGGGGGCTACACCTTC. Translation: CASSRDGQGGYTF.